This T cell receptor beta chain was found in a study of T cell responses to AZD1222 COVID-19 vaccine. Repertoires were generated with immunoSEQ multiplex PCR, while TCRdb's copy carries only in-frame clones and drops some. This table has about 70,000 clones, 88% appearing once. Germline CDR1 reads LNHDA; CDR2 reads SQIVND (reference sequence). This CDR3 comprises 15 residues. Concerning this clone: The antigen remains unidentified. The junction differs from germline at one of its ends, possibly a read error.

Study-wide points: White British ancestry dominated among donors, who included more females, and clonal diversity was possibly underestimated.

This sequence originates from an adult in good health. The input for sequencing was peripheral blood, taken on day 0 of MenACWY control vaccination. The chain employs TRBV19 and TRBJ2-1, with 7 bases fitting TRBD2. In DNA form, the CDR3 reads TGTGCCAGTAGAATAGCGGGTTACTCCTACAATGAGCAGTTCTTC. It is translated as CASRIAGYSYNEQFF.